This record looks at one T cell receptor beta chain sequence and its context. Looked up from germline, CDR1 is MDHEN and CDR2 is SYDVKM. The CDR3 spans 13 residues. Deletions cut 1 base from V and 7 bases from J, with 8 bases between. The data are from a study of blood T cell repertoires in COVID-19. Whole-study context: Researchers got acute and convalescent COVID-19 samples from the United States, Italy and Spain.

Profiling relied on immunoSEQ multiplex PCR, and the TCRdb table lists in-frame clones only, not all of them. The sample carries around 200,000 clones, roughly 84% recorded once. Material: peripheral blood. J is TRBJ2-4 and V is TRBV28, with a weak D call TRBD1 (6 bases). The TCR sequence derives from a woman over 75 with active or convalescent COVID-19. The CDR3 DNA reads TGTGCCAGCAGTTTATCAGGGGTGAACATTCAGTACTTC. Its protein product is CASSLSGVNIQYF. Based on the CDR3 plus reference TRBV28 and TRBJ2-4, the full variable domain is DVKVTQSSRYLVKRTGEKVFLECVQDMDHENMFWYRQDPGLGLRLIYFSYDVKMKEKGDIPEGYSVSREKKERFSLILESASTNQTSMYLCASSLSGVNIQYFGAGTRLSVL.